This is a list of T cell receptor beta chains from one sample in a study of graft-versus-host responses after intestinal transplantation. TCRdb keeps only in-frame clones here, not all; method: immunoSEQ multiplex PCR. Among about 15,000 clones listed, approximately 30% were seen once. Sequencing used alloreactive CD4+ T cells from a mixed lymphocyte reaction culture, obtained before intestinal transplant. These receptors were obtained from a human patient who received an intestinal transplant. Both conserved end residues are part of each CDR3. The D gene is left open where the match is weak. Clone size is given for some rows only: seen once, a few or many times, or a class if the clone is expanded.

CDR3aa | CDR3nt | j_gene | d_gene | v_gene | abundance | len
CASSLGAYEQYF | TGCGCCAGCAGCTTGGGCGCATACGAGCAGTACTTC | TRBJ2-7 | . | TRBV5-1 | . | 12
CASSVDLARGEQYF | TGTGCCAGCAGTGTAGACCTGGCCCGGGGCGAGCAGTACTTC | TRBJ2-7 | . | TRBV6-1 | . | 14
CASSSTGAINIQYF | TGTGCCAGCAGCTCGACAGGGGCGATAAACATTCAGTACTTC | TRBJ2-4 | TRBD1 | TRBV7-8 | . | 14
CASSKRTKSQETQYF | TGTGCCAGCAGTAAGAGGACTAAATCGCAAGAGACCCAGTACTTC | TRBJ2-5 | . | TRBV6-5 | few | 15
CAWSVRWGEGRGGEAFF | TGTGCCTGGAGTGTACGATGGGGGGAGGGTCGTGGGGGTGAAGCTTTCTTT | TRBJ1-1 | . | TRBV30 | few | 17
CASSLGRGYGYTF | TGTGCCAGCAGCTTAGGCAGGGGCTATGGCTACACCTTC | TRBJ1-2 | . | TRBV7-6 | once | 13
CASSFGTRLEQYF | TGTGCCAGCAGCTTCGGGACTAGGCTCGAGCAGTACTTC | TRBJ2-7 | TRBD2 | TRBV7-2 | . | 13
CASSLHSYNSPLHF | TGTGCCAGCAGCTTACACTCCTATAATTCACCCCTCCACTTT | TRBJ1-6 | . | TRBV7-2 | . | 14
CASSPFGRSYEQYF | TGTGCCAGCTCACCCTTCGGGAGGTCCTACGAGCAGTACTTC | TRBJ2-7 | TRBD2 | TRBV18 | . | 14
CASSFFDTGNYGYTF | TGTGCCAGCAGCTTCTTCGACACGGGTAACTATGGCTACACCTTC | TRBJ1-2 | . | TRBV7-9 | few | 15
CASSSQGAKNTEAFF | TGCGCCAGCAGCTCACAGGGGGCGAAGAACACTGAAGCTTTCTTT | TRBJ1-1 | TRBD1 | TRBV5-1 | . | 15
CASRPAGGPYNEQFF | TGTGCCAGCAGGCCAGCGGGAGGCCCCTACAATGAGCAGTTCTTC | TRBJ2-1 | TRBD2 | TRBV6-5 | few | 15
CASCRPPNTGELFF | TGTGCCAGCTGCCGACCACCGAACACCGGGGAGCTGTTTTTT | TRBJ2-2 | . | TRBV10-3 | few | 14
CSVVETAMNTEAFF | TGCAGCGTTGTCGAGACAGCTATGAACACTGAAGCTTTCTTT | TRBJ1-1 | . | TRBV29-1 | . | 14
CSAIYTNEQFF | TGCAGTGCCATTTACACAAATGAGCAGTTCTTC | TRBJ2-1 | . | TRBV20-1 | few | 11
CASSLGTKGRGYNEQFF | TGTGCCAGCAGCTTAGGGACCAAAGGGAGAGGGTACAATGAGCAGTTCTTC | TRBJ2-1 | . | TRBV7-9 | . | 17
CASSFGRPMNTEAFF | TGTGCCAGCAGCTTTGGCAGGCCGATGAACACTGAAGCTTTCTTT | TRBJ1-1 | . | TRBV5-4 | few | 15
CASKNTSGRGTGELFF | TGTGCCAGCAAAAACACTAGCGGGAGAGGCACCGGGGAGCTGTTTTTT | TRBJ2-2 | TRBD2 | TRBV2 | . | 16
CASSGGTTANTGELFF | TGCGCCAGCAGCGGCGGGACTACCGCGAACACCGGGGAGCTGTTTTTT | TRBJ2-2 | TRBD2 | TRBV5-1 | once | 16
CASSPQPGLSSYEQYF | TGTGCCAGCAGCCCCCAACCGGGGCTGAGCTCCTACGAGCAGTACTTC | TRBJ2-7 | . | TRBV7-3 | . | 16
CASTPAGNGYTF | TGTGCCAGCACGCCAGCCGGAAATGGCTACACCTTC | TRBJ1-2 | . | TRBV6-5 | few | 12
CASSSRTGLSSGNTIYF | TGTGCCAGCAGCTCCCGGACAGGCCTATCCTCTGGAAACACCATATATTTT | TRBJ1-3 | TRBD1 | TRBV4-2 | few | 17
CASSSQREIQYF | TGTGCCAGCAGCTCACAGCGGGAGATTCAGTACTTC | TRBJ2-4 | TRBD2 | TRBV11-1 | few | 12
CASREDRVGYGYTF | TGTGCCAGCAGGGAGGACAGGGTTGGATATGGCTACACCTTC | TRBJ1-2 | TRBD1 | TRBV6-5 | few | 14
CASSRRRIDYGNEQFF | TGTGCCAGCTCGCGGAGGCGGATAGACTATGGCAATGAGCAGTTCTTC | TRBJ2-1 | . | TRBV27 | . | 16
CASSPRQGVSTEAFF | TGTGCCAGCAGCCCTCGACAGGGGGTGTCCACTGAAGCTTTCTTT | TRBJ1-1 | TRBD1 | TRBV5-4 | . | 15
CASSSKEPLQRLNYGYTF | TGTGCCAGCAGCTCTAAAGAGCCTCTTCAGAGGTTAAACTATGGCTACACCTTC | TRBJ1-2 | . | TRBV7-9 | . | 18
CSVARVNYGYTF | TGCAGCGTTGCCAGGGTTAACTATGGCTACACCTTC | TRBJ1-2 | . | TRBV29-1 | . | 12
CASSRGGTGVYEQYF | TGTGCCAGCAGTCGGGGGGGGACAGGGGTGTACGAGCAGTACTTC | TRBJ2-7 | TRBD1 | TRBV28 | few | 15
CASSLGASGRALETQYF | TGTGCCAGCAGCTTAGGGGCTAGCGGGAGGGCCTTGGAGACCCAGTACTTC | TRBJ2-5 | TRBD2 | TRBV7-2 | few | 17
CASSSRTGWYEQYF | TGTGCCAGCAGCTCTAGGACAGGTTGGTACGAGCAGTACTTC | TRBJ2-7 | TRBD1 | TRBV11-3 | . | 14
CAWSAGHIDYEQYF | TGTGCCTGGAGTGCGGGACATATCGACTACGAGCAGTACTTC | TRBJ2-7 | . | TRBV30 | few | 14
CASSLGTNNSPLHF | TGTGCCAGCAGCTTAGGGACTAATAATTCACCCCTCCACTTT | TRBJ1-6 | . | TRBV7-8 | few | 14
CASSLGRDEQFF | TGTGCCAGCAGTTTAGGGCGGGATGAGCAGTTCTTC | TRBJ2-1 | . | TRBV28 | . | 12
CASRTTGSTEAFF | TGTGCCAGCAGAACCACAGGGTCCACTGAAGCTTTCTTT | TRBJ1-1 | . | TRBV5-5 | . | 13
CASSLREGVEQFF | TGTGCCAGCAGCTTAAGGGAGGGCGTGGAGCAGTTCTTC | TRBJ2-1 | TRBD2 | TRBV7-9 | few | 13
CASSIGWGRESGTQYF | TGTGCCAGTAGTATAGGGTGGGGACGGGAAAGCGGGACCCAGTACTTC | TRBJ2-5 | . | TRBV19 | . | 16
CASSLGTGGAGANVLTF | TGTGCCAGCAGTCTTGGGACAGGGGGCGCTGGGGCCAACGTCCTGACTTTC | TRBJ2-6 | TRBD1 | TRBV27 | medium-sized | 17
CASSLRPGGNYGYTF | TGCGCCAGCAGCTTGAGGCCTGGGGGAAACTATGGCTACACCTTC | TRBJ1-2 | . | TRBV5-1 | . | 15
CASSSKASVTQYF | TGTGCCAGCTCAAGTAAGGCCAGCGTCACGCAGTATTTT | TRBJ2-3 | . | TRBV18 | few | 13
CATSEGRYNSPLHF | TGTGCCACCTCGGAGGGACGGTATAATTCACCCCTCCACTTT | TRBJ1-6 | . | TRBV19 | few | 14